The 19 T cell receptor beta chains presented below share a single source sample, sequenced in a study of blood T cell repertoires in COVID-19. TCRdb keeps only in-frame clones here, not all; method: immunoSEQ multiplex PCR. Of about 42,000 clones listed, 90% are singletons. The sequencing input was peripheral blood. The origin of the receptors is an older man with active COVID-19.

V is TRBV25-1 and J is TRBJ2-1; 9 bases are a match to TRBD1. J was trimmed by 4 bases and V by 5 bases; bases with no gene match: 15. Germline V gene lookup returns CDR1 MGHDK and CDR2 SYGVNS. The CDR3 runs to 18 residues. This chain's CDR3 is CASSQQPGQGRGYNEQFF. CDR3 nucleotide sequence: TGTGCCAGCAGTCAACAACCGGGACAGGGAAGGGGATACAATGAGCAGTTCTTC.

The chain links TRBV5-5 to TRBJ1-1, with D unclear. The CDR3 loop spans 17 amino acids. V was pared by 1 base and J by 0 bases, with 16 bases between. CDR1 and CDR2 (germline): SGHKS, YYEKEE (reference sequence). CDR3 loop: CASSLNSVHNLNTEAFF. CDR3 in DNA: TGTGCCAGCAGCTTGAACAGTGTTCATAATCTGAACACTGAAGCTTTCTTT.

This clone was counted a few times. This sample also contains other DNA sequences that code for the same CDR3. The CDR3 DNA is TGTGCCAGCAGCCCTCGTGGCAGAGGTCGAGACAATGAGCAGTTCTTC. As protein: CASSPRGRGRDNEQFF. V gene TRBV7-9 combines with J gene TRBJ2-1; D is uncertain. V was shortened by 5 bases and J by 5 bases, with 19 bases between the two germline ends. This CDR3 has 16 amino acids. In germline, CDR1 is SEHNR, CDR2 FQNEAQ (reference sequence). Full variable domain (remainder filled in from reference TRBV7-9 and TRBJ2-1): DTGVSQNPRHKITKRGQNVTFRCDPISEHNRLYWYRQTLGQGPEFLTYFQNEAQLEKSRLLSDRFSAERPKGSFSTLEIQRTEQGDSAMYLCASSPRGRGRDNEQFFGPGTRLTVL.

V gene TRBV7-8 combines with J gene TRBJ1-1; 7 bases agree with TRBD1. The CDR3 sequence is 13 residues long. The trim removed 5 bases at V and 5 bases at J, leaving 5 bases unmatched. In germline, CDR1 is SGHVS, CDR2 FQNEAQ. The CDR3 protein is CASSPTGRTEAFF. CDR3 nucleotides: TGTGCCAGCAGCCCGACAGGGAGGACTGAAGCTTTCTTT.

The gene calls are TRBV18 and TRBJ2-5; D call uncertain. This CDR3 contains 16 residues. The germline V gene has CDR1 KGHSH and CDR2 LQKENI. V was trimmed by 6 bases and J by 4 bases, leaving 21 bases between them. The CDR3 DNA sequence: TGTGCCAGCTCCCGATCACTCTCCGAATCTTCAGAGACCCAGTACTTC. Translation: CASSRSLSESSETQYF.

The chain carries TRBV28 and TRBJ2-2; TRBD1 aligns across 9 bases. CDR1 and CDR2 (germline): MDHEN, SYDVKM. With 6 bases clipped from V and 5 bases from J, the junction kept 10 bases outside the gene matches. The CDR3 extends over 16 amino acids. In DNA, the CDR3 is TGTGCCAGCAGGCCCGGACAGGGGTTTCGGACCGGGGAGCTGTTTTTT. Encoded protein: CASRPGQGFRTGELFF.

This chain uses TRBV30 with TRBJ1-3; D is perhaps TRBD1 (6 bases). The CDR3 covers 16 residues. With 3 bases removed from V and 2 bases from J, the gap between germline ends came to 17 bases. Germline V lookup: CDR1 GTSNPN, CDR2 SVGIG (reference sequence). CDR3 sequence (DNA): TGTGCCTGGAGCCTGGGGGGGGCGCAAACTGGAAACACCATATATTTT. Translated: CAWSLGGAQTGNTIYF.

The genes are TRBV6-2 or TRBV6-3 and TRBJ1-2; TRBD1 matches 7 bases. The ends lost 6 bases at V and 4 bases at J; junction bases unmatched: 5. Germline V CDR1 and CDR2: MNHEY, SVGEGT. This CDR3 has 13 residues. The CDR3 loop is CASSPDRVYGYTF. Written as DNA, the CDR3 is TGTGCCAGCAGCCCTGACAGGGTCTATGGCTACACCTTC.

This chain uses TRBV30 with TRBJ2-1; 10 nucleotides align to TRBD2. Losses at the gene ends were 0 bases for V and 2 bases for J; bases not matched to a gene: 1. The V gene's germline CDR1 is GTSNPN and CDR2 SVGIG (reference sequence). CDR3 length: 15 residues. Here the CDR3 reads CAWSVLAGTYNEQFF. As DNA, the CDR3 is TGTGCCTGGAGTGTACTAGCGGGGACCTACAATGAGCAGTTCTTC.

The genes are TRBV6-4 and TRBJ2-1; TRBD2 agrees at 9 bases. With V trimmed by 6 bases and J by 0 bases, 3 bases remained unmatched. The CDR3 length is 15 residues. CDR1 and CDR2 (germline): MRHNA, SNTAGT. The CDR3 loop reads CASSPSGTSYNEQFF. The CDR3 DNA reads TGTGCCAGCAGCCCTAGCGGGACCTCCTACAATGAGCAGTTCTTC.

This chain connects TRBV10-3 to TRBJ1-5; TRBD1 matches 7 bases. From germline, CDR1 is ENHRY and CDR2 SYGVKD. The CDR3 has 15 residues. The trim removed 10 bases at V and 0 bases at J, leaving 9 bases unmatched. The chain's CDR3 is CATQKGQYSNQPQHF. CDR3 nucleotide sequence: TGTGCCACTCAAAAGGGACAGTATAGCAATCAGCCCCAGCATTTT.

This chain joins TRBV11-2 and TRBJ2-3; D perhaps matches TRBD2 (5 bases). The V gene's germline CDR1 is SGHAT and CDR2 FQNNGV. Trimming took 3 bases from V and 5 from J, leaving 9 bases between them. This CDR3 spans 13 amino acids. The CDR3 loop reads CASSFLLEDTQYF. The CDR3 nucleotides read TGTGCCAGCAGCTTCCTACTAGAAGATACGCAGTATTTT.

This chain connects TRBV21-1 to TRBJ1-2; the DNA was not compared with TRBD1, the D call given in the table. TRBV21-1 is annotated as a pseudogene. The CDR3 spans 16 residues. CDR3 region: CASSNPSNDTAYGYTF. CDR3 nucleotide sequence: TGTGCCAGCAGCAATCCCAGCAACGACACTGCCTATGGCTACACCTTC.

The V and J genes are TRBV7-8 and TRBJ2-3, with a possible D match to TRBD2 (6 bases). Germline CDR1 is SGHVS and CDR2 is FQNEAQ. Trimming shortened V by 6 bases and J by 0 bases, and 19 bases separated the two germline ends. The CDR3 covers 17 residues. CDR3 protein: CASRPDRDSPSTDTQYF. The CDR3 DNA reads as TGTGCCAGCAGGCCAGACCGGGACTCCCCTAGCACAGATACGCAGTATTTT.

The chain employs TRBV7-3 and TRBJ2-5, with 8 bases that match TRBD1. With 2 bases clipped from V and 5 bases from J, the junction kept 7 bases outside the gene matches. CDR3 length: 15 amino acids. Germline CDR1 and CDR2: SGHTA and FQGTGA. The CDR3 reads CASSLGTGRRETQYF. The CDR3 DNA reads as TGTGCCAGCAGCTTAGGGACAGGACGGCGGGAGACCCAGTACTTC.

The chain joins TRBV28 to TRBJ1-5, with unresolved D. This CDR3 contains 13 residues. Germline lookup yields CDR1 MDHEN and CDR2 SYDVKM. Trimming took 7 bases from V and 7 from J, leaving 14 bases between them. DNA of the CDR3: TGTGCCAGCAATTCGGGGATGTACCAGCCCCAGCATTTT. Protein sequence: CASNSGMYQPQHF.

This chain joins TRBV28 and TRBJ1-2; D may be TRBD1 (6 bases). Germline V gene sequence: CDR1 MDHEN, CDR2 SYDVKM. V lost 4 bases to trimming and J lost 0 bases, with 12 bases between them. This CDR3 has 15 residues. CDR3 nucleotide sequence: TGTGCCAGCAGTTCTCCAGGGGTTCCTAACTATGGCTACACCTTC. Amino acids: CASSSPGVPNYGYTF.

This chain connects TRBV18 to TRBJ2-1; weak D call: TRBD1 (5 bases). The length of the CDR3 is 13 residues. Trimming took 1 base from V and 5 from J, leaving 6 bases between them. CDR1 is KGHSH, CDR2 LQKENI, per germline. In DNA, the CDR3 is TGTGCCAGCTCACCACTAGGGGACAATGAGCAGTTCTTC. Its translation: CASSPLGDNEQFF.

The chain uses TRBV2 and TRBJ1-5; 7 positions agree with TRBD1. V lost 5 bases, J lost 9 bases, and 13 bases stayed unmatched. Per germline, CDR1 SNHLY and CDR2 FYNNEI. The CDR3 is 15 residues long. CDR3 DNA: TGTGCCAGCAGTCCAGGGGCGACAGGGCGGGGGCCCCAGCATTTT. Its protein product is CASSPGATGRGPQHF.